A single TCR beta chain is shown here with its context. A much larger clone differs from this one at a single base, so this may be a read error. No cell sorting was done before RNA was extracted from the tissue. More than 3 cm separated this lung sample from the edge of the tumor. Newly diagnosed lung cancer patients had thoracic surgery in China, August–late 2014, without prior chemotherapy. CDR3 size: 17 residues. Per the germline V gene, CDR1 is SGHAT and CDR2 is FQNNGV. With 0 bases removed from V and 4 bases from J, the gap between germline ends came to 18 bases. The library came from three nested PCR rounds adapted from ARM-PCR protocols. TCRdb passed the multiplex PCR reads through MiXCR, listing each CDR3 protein once. The table records about 90,000 distinct CDR3 sequences, about 77% of them present only once. The data stem from a study of tumor and adjacent non-tumor tissue in lung cancer.

Sequenced sample: distant non-tumor lung tissue. The J gene is TRBJ2-5, the V gene TRBV11-2; D may be TRBD1 or TRBD2 (5 bases each). This clonotype was sampled from a woman aged 50 to 60 with non-small cell lung cancer. In nucleotides, the CDR3 is TGTGCCAGCAGCTTAGATTCGGGGCGGATTATCGGAGAGACCCAGTACTTC. The encoded protein is CASSLDSGRIIGETQYF.